The present T cell receptor (beta chain) was sequenced within a study of shared clonotypes between healthy human individuals. In the study overall: Three plates were used per donor for CD4 naive, three for CD4 memory, two for CD8 naive and one for CD8 memory.

Study-level findings and limits: A small donor pool kept down the genetic and exposure-history diversity that was represented.

About this clone itself: Antigen specificity is unknown.

The authors split each subset's genomic DNA evenly across several immunoSEQ plates. Some clones are missing from TCRdb's copy, which holds only in-frame ones; the method was immunoSEQ multiplex PCR. The sample yields approximately 1,500,000 clones, approximately 96% seen once. Memory CD4+ cells were the fraction left after CD45RA+ naive selection. The CDR3 sequence is 18 residues long. The germline CDR1 and CDR2 sequences are LGHNA and YNFKEQ. Germline trimming cut 4 bases from V and 1 base from J; bases unmatched to any gene: 16. This sequence was found in a young man in good health. The chain uses TRBV4-2 and TRBJ2-7; TRBD2 aligns across 7 bases. The specimen was naive CD4+ T cells sorted from blood. The subset here: CD45RA+ positively selected. Here the CDR3 DNA reads TGTGCCAGCAGCCCCCGAGGCGGGCCAGCGGGGACTTCCTACGAGCAGTACTTC. Translation gives CASSPRGGPAGTSYEQYF.